This T cell receptor (beta chain) was sequenced in a study of graft-versus-host responses after intestinal transplantation (dated by TCRdb to about 2021). Concerning the study at large: The transplants that recipients received were multivisceral, liver-intestinal, or isolated intestinal. Anti-thymocyte globulin induction was given to all recipients, followed by maintenance tacrolimus and steroids for approximately 3 years. Bulk TCR-beta CDR3 sequencing was used to track graft-versus-host and host-versus-graft alloreactive T cell clones in the graft, circulation and bone marrow after intestinal transplantation. Alloreactive clones were identified by sequencing pre-transplant mixed lymphocyte reaction products and comparing these products with unstimulated pre-transplant donor and recipient T cells. The cohort enrolled about two dozen intestinal transplant recipients, one of whom was a retransplant, and a few patients without pretransplant specimens were excluded. Donor T cell macrochimerism was defined as a peak of at least 4% donor T cells among recipient peripheral blood mononuclear cells. Instead of going to the commercial service, samples from a few later patients were sequenced in-house on an Illumina MiSeq and processed with MiXCR. What the research found in general, with its limitations: The relatively low number and heterogeneity of intestinal transplant patients limited the conclusions. In patients with donor T cell macrochimerism, the allografts had high GvH to HvG T cell clonal ratios. Early after transplant, declines in HvG clones were associated with peak levels of circulating GvH clones. GvH clones were found in recipient bone marrow, and some of the GvH clones appeared earlier in ileal mucosa or blood, which is consistent with an intestinal mucosal origin.

The library relied on the immunoSEQ multiplex PCR assay. For most patients, genomic DNA was isolated with the Qiagen DNeasy Blood and Tissue Kit and sent frozen to Adaptive Biotechnologies for TCR sequencing. For most patients, genomic DNA was subjected to high-throughput TCR-beta CDR3 sequencing by Adaptive Biotechnologies. Turning to the authors' computational methods: TCR sequencing data for approximately 17 patients were retrieved from Adaptive's ImmunoSEQ software; a few other patients were processed with MiXCR and VDJtools. To correct CD4 versus CD8 sorting errors, sequences present in both subsets at a frequency ratio below 5:1 were removed. Because the origin of CDR3 nucleotide sequences shared between donor and recipient could not be assigned, those sequences were removed. At least 2-fold expansion over unstimulated cells and a minimum CFSE-low frequency of 0.002% (template counts) or 0.001% (read counts) were required for clones to be classified as alloreactive. A clone was considered mappable if detected in the sequenced pre-transplant spleen, lymph node, or MLR CFSE-low populations of the donor or recipient. The cumulative frequency of alloreactive clones was calculated as a percentage of all sequences, weighted by copy number. In TCRdb, the immuneACCESS table is reduced to in-frame sequences with V and J assigned. These tables do not hold every clone; where another copy was compared, an unresolved V gene accounts for under half, and the others remain unexplained. V, J and clone size reflect that table, while D and trimming were determined from the DNA. Within this sample are around 120,000 clones, with roughly 93% of them counted one time only. Of the sample, approximately 0.11% is held by the ten largest clones.

A remark on this clone: This receptor's antigen is unknown. No base qualities exist here, and no much larger clone lies one base off it.

From cysteine to phenylalanine, the CDR3 is 15 amino acids long. Only the CDR3 DNA is retained, 45 bases long and in frame from the first base. Trimming leaves V shorter by 5 bases and J shorter by 6 bases, with the junction holding 2 bases beyond the gene matches. The germline V gene provides CDR1 SGHTA and CDR2 FQGTGA. This specimen's time point label, interpreted: cells obtained before transplantation from donor or recipient. CD3+CD4+ and CD3+CD8+ populations were FACS-sorted from unstimulated pre-transplant donor and recipient cells taken from spleen or lymph nodes. This specimen was unstimulated CD4+ T cells sorted from spleen or lymph node cells, taken before intestinal transplant. The chain is made from TRBV7-3 and TRBJ2-2, with 14 middle bases fitting TRBD2. The TCR was taken from a human donor who received an intestinal transplant. The DNA sequence is given as TGTGCCAGCAGCGCGGGACTAGCGGGAGCCGGGGAGCTGTTTTTT. It codes for CASSAGLAGAGELFF. Extended through the reference TRBV7-3 and TRBJ2-2 proteins, this CDR3 yields the full variable domain: GAGVSQTPSNKVTEKGKYVELRCDPISGHTALYWYRQSLGQGPEFLIYFQGTGAADDSGLPNDRFFAVRPEGSVSTLKIQRTERGDSAVYLCASSAGLAGAGELFFGEGSRLTVL.